The T cell receptor beta chain under discussion was sequenced for a study of CD8+CD57+ T cells in acquired aplastic anemia. Looking at the study overall: The mean DNA yield obtained from sorted CD4+ and CD8+ cells came to 3 to 4 ug.

For CDR3 and TCR beta VDJ profiling, genomic DNA was the template used. TCRdb reanalysed the reads using MiXCR and keeps one entry per CDR3 protein. The sample records about 160,000 distinct CDR3 sequences, around half being singletons. The sample holds many counts of this clonotype. V was pared by 5 bases and J by 0 bases, with 15 bases between. Germline V gene sequence: CDR1 SGHVS, CDR2 FQNEAQ. The CDR3 contains 16 residues. An expansion of CD8+CD57+ cells by flow cytometry had been shown in patients chosen for sequencing. This chain joins TRBV7-8 and TRBJ2-3; the D gene is possibly TRBD1 (5 bases). The sequencing sample was made of sorted CD4+, CD8+, or CD8+CD57+ T cells (not recorded which) from PBMCs. The receptor was derived from a human donor with aplastic anemia. The chain's CDR3 is CASSLTGQGSTDTQYF. The DNA for the CDR3 is TGTGCCAGCAGCCTAACCGGGCAGGGTAGCACAGATACGCAGTATTTT.